This T cell receptor (beta chain) was identified during a study of cytomegalovirus exposure and HLA in healthy donors. Overall study: Early release data held 85 million or so unique TCRs from HLA-typed donors. Overall study findings and caveats: Likely technical artifact: a cluster of highly shared sequence variants.

This clone was detected a few times. Antigen unknown. PCR amplification relied on 60 Vbeta primers (plus 13 Jbeta primers). Only in-frame clones appear in the TCRdb table, and some are missing; sequencing was by immunoSEQ multiplex PCR. This table has hundreds of thousands of clones, approximately 78% appearing once. Sequencing used PBMCs. The sequence came from a male donor in good health and CMV-seronegative.

CDR3 in amino acids: CASSGRTEEAFF. The CDR3 coding sequence is TGTGCCAGTAGTGGTAGGACAGAAGAAGCTTTCTTT. The chain combines TRBV19 with TRBJ1-1; D is perhaps TRBD1 (6 bases). Looked up from germline, CDR1 is LNHDA and CDR2 is SQIVND (reference sequence). CDR3 length: 12 residues. The V and J ends lost 5 bases and 8 bases respectively, with 12 bases between them. The whole variable domain, filled in from reference TRBV19 and TRBJ1-1, reads DGGITQSPKYLFRKEGQNVTLSCEQNLNHDAMYWYRQDPGQGLRLIYYSQIVNDFQKGDIAEGYSVSREKKESFPLTVTSAQKNPTAFYLCASSGRTEEAFFGQGTRLTVV.